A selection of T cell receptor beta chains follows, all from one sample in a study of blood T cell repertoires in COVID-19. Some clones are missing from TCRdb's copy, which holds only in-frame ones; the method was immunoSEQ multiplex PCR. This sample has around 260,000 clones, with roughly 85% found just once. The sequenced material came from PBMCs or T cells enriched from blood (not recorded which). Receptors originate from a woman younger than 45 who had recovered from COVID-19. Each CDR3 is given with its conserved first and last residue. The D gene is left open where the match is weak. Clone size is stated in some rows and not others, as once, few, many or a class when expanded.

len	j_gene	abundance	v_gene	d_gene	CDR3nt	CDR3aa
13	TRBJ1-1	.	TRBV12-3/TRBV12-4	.	TGTGCCAGCAGTTTAGCAAGACAGCGCGAAGCTTTCTTT	CASSLARQREAFF
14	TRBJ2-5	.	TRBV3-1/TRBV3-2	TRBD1	TGTGCCAGCAGCCCCCGGGACAGGGGAAAGACCCAGTACTTC	CASSPRDRGKTQYF
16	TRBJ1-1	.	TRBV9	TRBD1	TGTGCCAGCAGCGTAGCAACAGGGGGTGGGGGCACTGAAGCTTTCTTT	CASSVATGGGGTEAFF
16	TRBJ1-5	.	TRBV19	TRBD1	TGTGCCAGTAGTAGCGGGACAGATTATAGCAATCAGCCCCAGCATTTT	CASSSGTDYSNQPQHF
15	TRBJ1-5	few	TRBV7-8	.	TGTGCCAGCAGCTTAGGACATTCGGGCAATCAGCCCCAGCATTTT	CASSLGHSGNQPQHF
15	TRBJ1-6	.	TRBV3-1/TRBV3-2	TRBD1	TGTGCCAGCAGCCAACCTAGGGGGCGCGGTTCACCCCTCCACTTT	CASSQPRGRGSPLHF
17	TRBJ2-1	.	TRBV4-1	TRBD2	TGCGCCAGCAGCCAAAAAGCGGTACTAGCGATCTCAGATGAGCAGTTCTTC	CASSQKAVLAISDEQFF
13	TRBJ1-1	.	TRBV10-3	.	TGTGCCATCAGTGAGAGGGGAATTGCTGAAGCTTTCTTT	CAISERGIAEAFF
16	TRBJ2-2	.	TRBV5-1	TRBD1	TGCGCCAGCAGCTTGGCGAGGGGGCTAAAGGGCGGGGAGCTGTTTTTT	CASSLARGLKGGELFF
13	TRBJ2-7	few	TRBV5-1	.	TGCGCCAGCAGCTTTGGGAGCTCCTACGAGCAGTACTTC	CASSFGSSYEQYF
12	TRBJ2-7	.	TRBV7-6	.	TGTGCCAGCAGCCCCCAGGACTACGAGCAGTACTTC	CASSPQDYEQYF
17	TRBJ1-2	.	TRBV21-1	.	TGTGCCAGCAGCAAAGAAAATCGGGACAGATCCTTTTATGACTACACCTTC	CASSKENRDRSFYDYTF
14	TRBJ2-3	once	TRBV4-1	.	TGCGCCAGCAGCCAACCGAAGCAAGCAGATACGCAGTATTTT	CASSQPKQADTQYF
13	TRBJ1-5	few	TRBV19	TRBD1	TGTGCCAGTACCCGGGACAGGGATCAGCCCCAGCATTTT	CASTRDRDQPQHF
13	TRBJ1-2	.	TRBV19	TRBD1	TGTGCCAGTAGGGGACAGGGGGACTATGGCTACACCTTC	CASRGQGDYGYTF
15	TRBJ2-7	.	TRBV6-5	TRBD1	TGTGCCAGCAGTTACGGGACAGGGGGTTTTTACGAGCAGTACTTC	CASSYGTGGFYEQYF
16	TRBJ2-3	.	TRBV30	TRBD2	TGTGCCTGGAGTAGCGGGGGGGCCGCTAGCACAGATACGCAGTATTTT	CAWSSGGAASTDTQYF
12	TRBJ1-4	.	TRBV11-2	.	TGTGCCAGCAGCCACTGGGAGGGCGGACTGTTTTTT	CASSHWEGGLFF
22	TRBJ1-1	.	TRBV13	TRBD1	TGTGCCAGCAGTTTCGAACCTGGCCGAACAGGGGAAGTTGGTTCCGGGAACACTGAAGCTTTCTTT	CASSFEPGRTGEVGSGNTEAFF